The clone carrying this TCR beta chain has only one observation. The antigen is unknown. This sample stems from a study of siplizumab effects on memory and regulatory T cells. Findings and limits, study-wide: An assignable phenotype, naive or memory, was missing from roughly 76-95% of proliferating CD4+ or CD8+ clones. Left unconfirmed was the suppressive function of proliferating Tregs from siplizumab cultures.

Sequenced by immunoSEQ multiplex PCR; TCRdb stores in-frame clones only, minus some. The table has about 120,000 clones, 94% seen once. This CDR3 has 15 amino acids. The germline gives CDR1 SGHTA, CDR2 FQGNSA. V shed 0 bases and J 5 bases; nucleotides not matched to a gene: 5. This sequence originates from a human donor in good health. The V call is TRBV7-2, the J call TRBJ2-5; 8 bases map to TRBD1. The sequenced sample was non-Treg CD4+ T cells sorted from blood. In nucleotides, the CDR3 is TGTGCCAGCAGCTTAGCCGACAGGGGACGGGAGACCCAGTACTTC. Protein product: CASSLADRGRETQYF.